This is a list of T cell receptor beta chains from one sample in a study of T-cell memory formation after mild COVID-19. A single record per CDR3 protein comes from TCRdb applying MiXCR to the 5' RACE reads. The data contain just under 350,000 distinct CDR3 sequences, around 13% of them singletons. Sequencing was done on a sample of PBMCs or a T cell subset sorted from them (not recorded which). The receptors were gathered from a man younger than 35 who had mild COVID-19 (a few samples of this study predate the infection). Cell type and time point are not known. The CDR3 runs from the conserved cysteine through the conserved F or W. D genes are given only for firm matches. A row's size may be missing; if present it is once, few, many or a size class.

>15|TRBV20-1|-|TRBJ1-6|-
TGCAGTGCTATCAGCGATTCGGGGTGGAATTCACCCCTCCACTTT
CSAISDSGWNSPLHF
>16|TRBV5-1|TRBD2|TRBJ2-1|few
TGCGCCAGCAGCGTTAACCGGGGGGGAAGCAACAATGAGCAGTTCTTC
CASSVNRGGSNNEQFF
>13|TRBV14|TRBD2|TRBJ2-5|-
TGTGCCAGCCAGACTAGCGCGAGAGAGACCCAGTACTTC
CASQTSARETQYF
>16|TRBV7-9|-|TRBJ2-1|many
TGTGCCAGCAGCTTAGTAGATGGGGGGACCTACAATGAGCAGTTCTTC
CASSLVDGGTYNEQFF
>13|TRBV7-2|TRBD1|TRBJ2-5|-
TGTGCCAGCAGCTTAGTAGGGGGCAGCCCCCAGTACTTC
CASSLVGGSPQYF
>17|TRBV7-9|TRBD1|TRBJ1-1|once
TGTGCCAGCAGCTACCGGGACAGGGGGCCAGCGAACACTGAAGCTTTCTTT
CASSYRDRGPANTEAFF
>14|TRBV5-1|TRBD2|TRBJ2-1|many
TGCGCCAGCAGCTTGCGGGGGGGTTACAATGAGCAGTTCTTC
CASSLRGGYNEQFF
>13|TRBV6-5|-|TRBJ1-2|few
TGTGCCAGCAGGGGAATGGGGGACTATGGCTACACCTTC
CASRGMGDYGYTF
>15|TRBV4-3|TRBD2|TRBJ2-3|few
TGCGCCAGCAGTCGGACTAGCGGGGGGTTAGATACGCAGTATTTT
CASSRTSGGLDTQYF
>13|TRBV29-1|-|TRBJ2-7|-
TGCAGCGTTAGGCCGACCCTCTCCTACGAGCAGTACTTC
CSVRPTLSYEQYF
>11|TRBV12-3/TRBV12-4|-|TRBJ1-2|-
TGTGCCAGCTCGGGGGCAGCTGGCTACACCTTC
CASSGAAGYTF
>14|TRBV12-3/TRBV12-4|TRBD1|TRBJ2-1|few
TGTGCCAGCAGTTCCCTTGACAGGGTCAATGAGCAGTTCTTC
CASSSLDRVNEQFF
>14|TRBV20-1|-|TRBJ1-5|many
TGCAGTGCTAGAGACCCCTGGGGCAATCAGCCCCAGCATTTT
CSARDPWGNQPQHF
>16|TRBV24-1|-|TRBJ2-2|-
TGTGCCACCAGTGCTGTAAGGACAGAACGCCCCGGGGAGCTGTTTTTT
CATSAVRTERPGELFF
>8|TRBV4-3|-|TRBJ1-1|few
TGCGCCAGCAGAGAAGCTTTCTTT
CASREAFF
>16|TRBV5-4|TRBD2|TRBJ2-3|few
TGTGCCAGCAGCCCAGCGGGGGGGGGCTACACAGATACGCAGTATTTT
CASSPAGGGYTDTQYF
>17|TRBV4-3|-|TRBJ2-3|few
TGCGCCAGCAGCCAAGAGGATCCGCTAGCAGGCCCAGATACGCAGTATTTT
CASSQEDPLAGPDTQYF
>14|TRBV5-1|-|TRBJ1-1|few
TGCGCCAGCAGCGGCCTCGCCGGGAACACTGAAGCTTTCTTT
CASSGLAGNTEAFF
>15|TRBV7-8|-|TRBJ1-5|-
TGTGCCAGCAGCTCCGGGACATATAGCAATCAGCCCCAGCATTTT
CASSSGTYSNQPQHF
>15|TRBV9|-|TRBJ2-1|few
TGTGCCAGCAGCGTAGGTCGGCAGGGGATCGATGAGCAGTTCTTC
CASSVGRQGIDEQFF
>17|TRBV6-4|TRBD2|TRBJ2-1|-
TGTGCCAGCAGTGACACAGATAGCGGGAGCTCCTACAATGAGCAGTTCTTC
CASSDTDSGSSYNEQFF
>17|TRBV24-1|TRBD2|TRBJ2-3|many
TGTGCCACCAGTGGAAGAGGACTAGCGGGGAGAACAGATACGCAGTATTTT
CATSGRGLAGRTDTQYF
>15|TRBV11-2|-|TRBJ2-3|-
TGTGCCAGCAGCCCTGAAAGTCAGAGCACAGATACGCAGTATTTT
CASSPESQSTDTQYF
>15|TRBV25-1|-|TRBJ2-1|-
TGTGCCAGCAGTGAAATGGAGAGCTCCTACAATGAGCAGTTCTTC
CASSEMESSYNEQFF
>14|TRBV7-2|-|TRBJ2-3|-
TGTGCCAGCAGTTGGGGATCGGGCACAGATACGCAGTATTTT
CASSWGSGTDTQYF
>16|TRBV5-6|-|TRBJ1-2|-
TGTGCCAGCAGCTTGGGGCCCCTCTTGCAGGTCTATGGCTACACCTTC
CASSLGPLLQVYGYTF
>15|TRBV7-2|-|TRBJ1-1|few
TGTGCCAGCAGCCGTAGGGGGGGCCAGGGCGCTGAAGCTTTCTTT
CASSRRGGQGAEAFF
>15|TRBV4-3|-|TRBJ2-5|-
TGCGCCAGCAGCCAAGGTCGCAGGGGGGGTGAGACCCAGTACTTC
CASSQGRRGGETQYF
>14|TRBV6-5|-|TRBJ2-3|-
TGTGCCAGCAGTTACGGGGGGGCAACAGATACGCAGTATTTT
CASSYGGATDTQYF
>19|TRBV6-2/TRBV6-3|-|TRBJ1-4|few
TGTGCCAGCAGTTACTCGATCTCGACCCCCGATACGACTAATGAAAAACTGTTTTTT
CASSYSISTPDTTNEKLFF
>14|TRBV20-1|-|TRBJ1-3|-
TGCAGTGCTAGAGCCCCCCTCTCTGGAAACACCATATATTTT
CSARAPLSGNTIYF
>13|TRBV2|-|TRBJ1-5|few
TGTGCCGGACGGACAGAGGGCAATCAGCCCCAGCATTTT
CAGRTEGNQPQHF
>13|TRBV25-1|-|TRBJ2-7|-
TGTGCCAGCAGTGAGCAGGAAGCCTACGAGCAGTACTTC
CASSEQEAYEQYF
>15|TRBV7-6|-|TRBJ2-1|many
TGTGCCAGCGGGCCGGACAGCAGCTCCTACAATGAGCAGTTCTTC
CASGPDSSSYNEQFF
>12|TRBV15|-|TRBJ1-2|-
TGTGCCACCAGCAGAGATCCCGGAACCGCCACCTTC
CATSRDPGTATF
>15|TRBV11-2|TRBD2|TRBJ2-5|few
TGTGCCAGCAGCTTAGCGACTAGCGGGCGCGGGACCCAGTACTTC
CASSLATSGRGTQYF
>14|TRBV6-2/TRBV6-3|-|TRBJ2-5|few
TGTGCCAGCAGGGTCCGGGGCCCCCAAGAGACCCAGTACTTC
CASRVRGPQETQYF
>15|TRBV20-1|TRBD1|TRBJ1-5|-
TGCAGTGCTAGAGACCCACTAGGGGGCCACCAGCCCCAGCATTTT
CSARDPLGGHQPQHF
>14|TRBV5-5|-|TRBJ2-5|-
TGTGCCAGCAGCTTCTGGAGGGGGAAAGAGACCCAGTACTTC
CASSFWRGKETQYF
>15|TRBV12-3/TRBV12-4|TRBD1|TRBJ1-2|few
TGTGCCAGCAGTCGACCGGGACAGGGTCTCGCGGGCTACACCTTC
CASSRPGQGLAGYTF
>15|TRBV5-1|TRBD1|TRBJ2-1|many
TGCGCCAGCAGCTCAGTCGGGACAGGTTACAATGAGCAGTTCTTC
CASSSVGTGYNEQFF
>16|TRBV4-3|-|TRBJ1-2|few
TGCGCCAGCAGCCAAGAAATCTCCAGGGGCTACTATGGCTACACCTTC
CASSQEISRGYYGYTF
>14|TRBV6-6|-|TRBJ1-1|-
TGTGCCAGCAGTTACTGGGTCAGGGCTACTGAAGCTTTCTTT
CASSYWVRATEAFF
>16|TRBV6-5|TRBD2|TRBJ2-7|few
TGTGCCAGCAGTTACTCGAATCCCCGGGGAGGGTACGAGCAGTACTTC
CASSYSNPRGGYEQYF
>11|TRBV30|-|TRBJ1-2|few
TGTGCCTGGAGTGTTAACTATGGCTACACCTTC
CAWSVNYGYTF
>15|TRBV6-5|-|TRBJ1-1|few
TGTGCCAGCAGCCCCAATTATGACATGAACACTGAAGCTTTCTTT
CASSPNYDMNTEAFF
>15|TRBV19|TRBD1|TRBJ1-1|many
TGTGCCAGTAGCGACAGGGGTCGATTGAACACTGAAGCTTTCTTT
CASSDRGRLNTEAFF
>14|TRBV7-9|-|TRBJ1-6|few
TGTGCCAGCAGCCAAGGGGGACTTAATTCACCCCTCCACTTT
CASSQGGLNSPLHF
>15|TRBV7-7|TRBD1|TRBJ2-2|few
TGTGCCAGCAGCCCCGACAGGGTGTACACCGGGGAGCTGTTTTTT
CASSPDRVYTGELFF
>15|TRBV19|TRBD2|TRBJ2-5|many
TGTGCCAGTGGACTGAGATTAGCGGGAAGCGAGACCCAGTACTTC
CASGLRLAGSETQYF